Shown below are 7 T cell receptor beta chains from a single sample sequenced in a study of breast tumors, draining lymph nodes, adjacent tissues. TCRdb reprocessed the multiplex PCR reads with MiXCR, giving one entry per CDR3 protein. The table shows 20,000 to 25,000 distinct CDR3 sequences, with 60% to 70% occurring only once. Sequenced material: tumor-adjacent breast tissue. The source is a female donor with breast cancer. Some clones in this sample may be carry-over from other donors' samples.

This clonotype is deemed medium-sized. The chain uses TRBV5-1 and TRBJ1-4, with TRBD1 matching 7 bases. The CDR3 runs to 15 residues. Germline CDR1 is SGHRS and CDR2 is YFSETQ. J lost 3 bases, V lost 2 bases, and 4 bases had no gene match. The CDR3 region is CASSFGQAANEKLFF. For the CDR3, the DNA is TGCGCCAGCAGCTTTGGACAGGCCGCTAATGAAAAACTGTTTTTT.

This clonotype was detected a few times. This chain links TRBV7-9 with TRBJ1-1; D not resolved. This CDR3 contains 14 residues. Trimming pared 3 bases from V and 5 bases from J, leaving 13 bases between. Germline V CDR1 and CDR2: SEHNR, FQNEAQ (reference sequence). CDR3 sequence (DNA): TGTGCCAGCAGCTTTTTATCTCGTACAACTGAAGCTTTCTTT. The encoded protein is CASSFLSRTTEAFF.

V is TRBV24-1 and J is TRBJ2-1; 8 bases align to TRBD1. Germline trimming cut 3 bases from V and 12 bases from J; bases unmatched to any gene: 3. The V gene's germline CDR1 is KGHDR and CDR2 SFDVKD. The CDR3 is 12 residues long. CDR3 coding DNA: TGTGCCACCAGTGATCGCGACAGGGGGCAGTTCTTC. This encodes CATSDRDRGQFF.

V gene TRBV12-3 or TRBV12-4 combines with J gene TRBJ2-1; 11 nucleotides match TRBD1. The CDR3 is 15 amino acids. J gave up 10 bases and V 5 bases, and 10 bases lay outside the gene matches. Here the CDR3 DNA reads TGTGCCAGCAGTACCGGGACAGGGGGATGGAGGGAGCAGTTCTTC. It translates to CASSTGTGGWREQFF.

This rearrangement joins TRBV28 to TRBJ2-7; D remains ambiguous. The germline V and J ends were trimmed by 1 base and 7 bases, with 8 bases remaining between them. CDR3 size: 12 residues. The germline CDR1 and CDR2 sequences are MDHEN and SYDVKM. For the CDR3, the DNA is TGTGCCAGCAGTTTATTTGCCGGGGAGCAGTACTTC. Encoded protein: CASSLFAGEQYF.

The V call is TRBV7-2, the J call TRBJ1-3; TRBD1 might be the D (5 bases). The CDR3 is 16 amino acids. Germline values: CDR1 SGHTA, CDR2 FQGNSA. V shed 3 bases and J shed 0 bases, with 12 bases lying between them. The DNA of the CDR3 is TGTGCCAGCAGCTTCGCAGGGACCCGCTCTGGAAACACCATATATTTT. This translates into CASSFAGTRSGNTIYF.

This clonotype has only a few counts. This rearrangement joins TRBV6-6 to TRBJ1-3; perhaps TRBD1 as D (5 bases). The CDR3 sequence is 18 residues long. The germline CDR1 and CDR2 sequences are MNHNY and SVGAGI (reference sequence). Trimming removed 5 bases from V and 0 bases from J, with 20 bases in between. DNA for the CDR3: TGTGCCAGCAGTCTTACCACCCCGGGACTGAGCTCTGGAAACACCATATATTTT. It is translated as CASSLTTPGLSSGNTIYF.